The 13 T cell receptor beta chains below all came from one sample that was sequenced in a study of blood T cell repertoires in COVID-19. Only in-frame clones appear in the TCRdb table, and some are missing; sequencing was by immunoSEQ multiplex PCR. The sample lists around 50,000 clones, 70% to 80% occurring once. Sequencing input: PBMCs or T cells enriched from blood (not recorded which). The receptors were sampled from a woman between 45 and 65 years old with acute COVID-19.

The rearrangement uses TRBV28 and TRBJ1-3, with 8 bases identical to TRBD1. V trimming: 6 bases; J trimming: 6 bases; junction bases outside the gene matches: 10. CDR1 is MDHEN and CDR2 is SYDVKM in the germline V gene. There are 15 residues in the CDR3. The CDR3 bases are TGTGCCAGCAGGACAGGGGCCCAGGCCACAAACACCATATATTTT. Amino acid sequence: CASRTGAQATNTIYF. Combining the CDR3 with reference TRBV28 and TRBJ1-3 gives the whole variable domain DVKVTQSSRYLVKRTGEKVFLECVQDMDHENMFWYRQDPGLGLRLIYFSYDVKMKEKGDIPEGYSVSREKKERFSLILESASTNQTSMYLCASRTGAQATNTIYFGEGSWLTVV.

The chain uses TRBV28 and TRBJ2-3; D perhaps matches TRBD2 (7 bases). Germline V gene lookup returns CDR1 MDHEN and CDR2 SYDVKM. The length of the CDR3 is 12 residues. V lost 8 bases to trimming and J lost 2 bases, with 8 bases between them. The CDR3 DNA follows: TGTGCCAGCGGGGGGGCCACAGATACGCAGTATTTT. Its translation: CASGGATDTQYF.

V and J are TRBV2 and TRBJ1-2, with TRBD1 matching 9 bases. Germline values: CDR1 SNHLY, CDR2 FYNNEI. After removal of 8 bases from V and 4 bases from J, the junction contained 8 bases not matched to a gene. This CDR3 contains 14 residues. As DNA, the CDR3 is TGTGCCAGCTCTCTACAGGGGGCTGCCTATGGCTACACCTTC. Its protein is CASSLQGAAYGYTF.

The chain combines TRBV5-1 with TRBJ2-7, with D maybe TRBD2 (5 bases). Per germline, CDR1 SGHRS and CDR2 YFSETQ. The CDR3 is 12 residues long. V was pared by 0 bases and J by 12 bases, with 13 bases between. CDR3 in DNA: TGCGCCAGCAGCTTGGTTTCGGGGATGCGGTACTTC. Protein sequence: CASSLVSGMRYF.

This chain joins TRBV19 and TRBJ1-2; maybe TRBD1 (6 bases). There are 13 residues in the CDR3. Trimming pared 5 bases from V and 7 bases from J, leaving 14 bases between. Germline CDR1 and CDR2: LNHDA and SQIVND (reference sequence). DNA of the CDR3: TGTGCCAGTAGTCTCGGTGGGGGCGGTGGCTACACCTTC. Translating gives CASSLGGGGGYTF.

The V gene is TRBV5-1, the J gene TRBJ1-2; D might be TRBD1 (6 bases). The V gene lost 4 bases and the J gene lost 6 bases, with 16 bases spanning the gap. In germline, CDR1 is SGHRS, CDR2 YFSETQ. CDR3 length: 14 amino acids. For the CDR3, the DNA is TGCGCCAGCAGCCCGACAGGCCAGCAAGATGGCTACACCTTC. Its protein product is CASSPTGQQDGYTF.

This sequence joins TRBV2 and TRBJ1-5; the match to TRBD1 covers 12 bases. V lost 4 bases and J lost 7; bases outside the gene matches: 5. This CDR3 is 15 amino acids long. Germline values: CDR1 SNHLY, CDR2 FYNNEI. The CDR3 protein is CASSGGQGAGQPQHF. CDR3 nucleotide sequence: TGTGCCAGCAGTGGGGGACAGGGGGCCGGACAGCCCCAGCATTTT.

The chain couples TRBV6-5 to TRBJ1-3; D unclear. The CDR3 length is 13 residues. Trimming removed 5 bases at V and 2 bases at J, with 7 bases between. Germline CDR1 and CDR2: MNHEY and SVGAGI. The DNA for the CDR3 is TGTGCCAGCAGTACAGAACCTGGAAACACCATATATTTT. Its translation is CASSTEPGNTIYF.

This clone was seen only once. The chain recombines TRBV7-8 with TRBJ1-3, with D uncertain. V lost 5 bases to trimming and J lost 2 bases, with 10 bases between them. The CDR3 spans 14 residues. CDR1 is SGHVS, CDR2 FQNEAQ, per germline. The CDR3: CASSHVNTGNTIYF. The DNA of the CDR3 is TGTGCCAGCAGCCATGTTAATACTGGAAACACCATATATTTT.

The J gene is TRBJ1-6, the V gene TRBV7-3, with D perhaps matching TRBD1 (5 bases). Per germline, CDR1 SGHTA and CDR2 FQGTGA. The ends were cut back, 5 bases at V and 6 bases at J, with 8 bases in the middle. This CDR3 comprises 13 residues. The CDR3 sequence is CASSTDSNSPLHF. The CDR3 coding sequence is TGTGCCAGCAGCACAGACAGTAATTCACCCCTCCACTTT.

This chain links TRBV9 with TRBJ1-6, with TRBD1 matching over 8 bases. Unmatched junction bases numbered 8, after V lost 0 bases and J lost 6 bases. The length of the CDR3 is 17 residues. The germline gives CDR1 SGDLS, CDR2 YYNGEE. The CDR3: CASSVAGGQELNSPLHF. The CDR3 region has the DNA TGTGCCAGCAGCGTAGCCGGGGGACAGGAGCTTAATTCACCCCTCCACTTT.

The V gene is TRBV9, the J gene TRBJ1-2; 7 nucleotides align to TRBD1. The V gene end was trimmed by 0 bases and the J gene end by 7 bases; junction bases not matched to a gene: 6. The germline CDR1 and CDR2 sequences are SGDLS and YYNGEE. This CDR3 is 14 amino acids long. The CDR3 DNA follows: TGTGCCAGCAGCGTAGAGGAGGGGGCGGTTGGCTACACCTTC. Protein product: CASSVEEGAVGYTF.

The chain couples TRBV9 to TRBJ1-3, with unresolved D. V was pared by 0 bases and J by 0 bases, with 7 bases between. Germline CDR1 is SGDLS and CDR2 is YYNGEE. The length of the CDR3 is 15 residues. The CDR3 loop is CASSVVPSSGNTIYF. The CDR3 nucleotides are TGTGCCAGCAGCGTAGTTCCCAGCTCTGGAAACACCATATATTTT.